Presented here are 7 T cell receptor beta chains from one specimen sequenced in a study of response to subunit inactivated influenza vaccine. One entry per CDR3 protein, called by TCRdb with MiXCR from the RT-PCR reads. The table has 500,000 to 600,000 distinct CDR3 sequences, 16% seen once; the top ten hold approximately 3%. Sequencing used CD4+ T cells sorted from PBMCs, obtained 23 months after vaccination. All receptors derive from a man in his fifties or sixties who received an inactivated influenza vaccine.

The rearrangement joins TRBV5-1 to TRBJ2-3; D is uncertain. The V gene's germline CDR1 is SGHRS and CDR2 YFSETQ. Trimming shortened V by 0 bases and J by 4 bases, and 15 bases separated the two germline ends. The CDR3 spans 16 residues. The CDR3 loop is CASSLAAQSPADTQYF. CDR3 nucleotides: TGCGCCAGCAGCTTGGCTGCCCAAAGCCCGGCAGATACGCAGTATTTT.

The table lists this clonotype with a few counts. The chain uses TRBV6-5 and TRBJ1-2, with D possibly being TRBD1 (5 bases). Germline values: CDR1 MNHEY, CDR2 SVGAGI. With 5 bases removed from V and 6 bases from J, the gap between germline ends came to 10 bases. CDR3 length equals 12 residues. The CDR3 DNA sequence: TGTGCCAGCAGTCGGGCAGGGCATGGCTACACCTTC. Amino acid sequence: CASSRAGHGYTF.

This chain uses TRBV20-1 with TRBJ2-5, with 12 bases that match TRBD2. V gave up 0 bases and J gave up 5 bases; unmatched junction bases: 7. The germline V gene encodes CDR1 DFQATT and CDR2 SNEGSKA (reference sequence). CDR3 length equals 16 residues. Written as DNA, the CDR3 is TGCAGTGCTAGAGATTGGACTAGCGGGAATCTCGAGACCCAGTACTTC. It encodes CSARDWTSGNLETQYF.

This clonotype has ten or more counts. The chain links TRBV20-1 to TRBJ2-5, with 10 bases that match TRBD1. J lost 5 bases, V lost 3 bases, and 6 bases had no gene match. The length of the CDR3 is 14 residues. The germline V gene encodes CDR1 DFQATT and CDR2 SNEGSKA (reference sequence). CDR3 region: CSASRTGGGETQYF. The CDR3 region has the DNA TGCAGTGCTAGCCGGACAGGGGGTGGGGAGACCCAGTACTTC.

The chain combines TRBV7-9 with TRBJ2-3, with TRBD2 matching over 10 bases. The CDR3 is 16 residues long. Germline loops: CDR1 SEHNR, CDR2 FQNEAQ (reference sequence). The ends lost 8 bases at V and 2 bases at J; junction bases unmatched: 10. CDR3 amino acids: CASGAAGGFLTDTQYF. In DNA, the CDR3 is TGTGCCAGCGGAGCAGCGGGGGGGTTTCTCACAGATACGCAGTATTTT.

This clonotype was seen only a few times. The junction departs from germline at one end; a sequencing error may be responsible. J is TRBJ2-3 and V is TRBV28; 9 bases are a match to TRBD2. Germline lookup yields CDR1 MDHEN and CDR2 SYDVKM. The CDR3 consists of 14 residues. The CDR3 spells CASSLSPQRGAPFF. The CDR3 region has the DNA TGTGCCAGCAGTTTATCCCCCCAGCGGGGGGCCCCCTTTTTT.

The chain carries TRBV7-8 and TRBJ2-1, with D uncertain. CDR3 size: 16 residues. CDR1 and CDR2 from the germline V gene are SGHVS and FQNEAQ. V gave up 0 bases and J gave up 5 bases, with 14 bases separating them. The CDR3 coding sequence is TGTGCCAGCAGCTTAGCGGGAATAGCTCTCCACAATGAGCAGTTCTTC. This gives the protein CASSLAGIALHNEQFF.